This T cell receptor beta chain was identified in a study of blood T cells in healthy people across ages. This clonotype was recorded a few times. Antigen unknown. Samples had at least 7 million PBMCs isolated from them. RNA extraction gave at least 5 micrograms of total RNA per sample. Findings of the study overall: Getting older went along with TCR beta diversity per million T cells dropping roughly linearly. Unsorted PBMC material precluded a definitive naive versus antigen-experienced comparison.

The V end was cut by 9 bases, the J end by 10 bases, with 10 bases between. The V gene's germline CDR1 is LNHDA and CDR2 SQIVND (reference sequence). The CDR3 sequence is 10 residues long. A second PCR, run for roughly 7 to 11 cycles, used a sample-barcoded 5' primer plus a J-beta primer mix. MiXCR, applied by TCRdb to the 5' RACE reads, yields one record per CDR3 protein. The profile shows 1.8 million or so distinct CDR3 sequences, 30% to 40% of them singletons. The chain links TRBV19 to TRBJ2-1; perhaps TRBD2 as D (6 bases). Sequencing used blood. This TCR derives from a human donor in good health. CDR3 loop: CASRGREQFF. DNA of the CDR3: TGTGCCAGCAGAGGGAGGGAGCAGTTCTTC.